One and the same sample provided the 3 T cell receptor beta chains below, sequenced in a study of response to subunit inactivated influenza vaccine. TCRdb independently ran MiXCR on the RT-PCR reads; one entry per CDR3 protein. The sample records fewer than 800,000 distinct CDR3 sequences, 15% to 19% being singletons. Specimen: PBMCs from blood, collected 12 days after vaccination. The receptor source for this set is a middle-aged man who received an inactivated influenza vaccine.

This clonotype was seen only a few times. The rearrangement uses TRBV7-2 and TRBJ2-7; the D is unclear. The ends were cut back, 1 base at V and 6 bases at J, with 10 bases in the middle. Germline assignment: CDR1 SGHTA and CDR2 FQGNSA. The CDR3 is 13 amino acids. Written as DNA, the CDR3 is TGTGCCAGCAGCTTAGTTCGGCGGACCGAGCAGTACTTC. Translation gives CASSLVRRTEQYF.

This clonotype was recorded many times. The chain has TRBV5-1 and TRBJ2-3; TRBD2 matches 8 bases. Germline assignment: CDR1 SGHRS and CDR2 YFSETQ. V trimming: 4 bases; J trimming: 5 bases; junction bases outside the gene matches: 3. The CDR3 has 13 amino acids. CDR3 sequence: CASSPGTRDTQYF. The CDR3 bases are TGCGCCAGCAGCCCGGGGACTAGAGATACGCAGTATTTT.

The J gene is TRBJ2-2, the V gene TRBV27; D not certain. CDR1 MNHEY and CDR2 SMNVEV come from the germline V gene (reference sequence). The CDR3 is 13 amino acids. Trimming removed 9 bases from V and 8 bases from J, with 16 bases in between. CDR3 amino acids: CASWSVVGGELFF. The CDR3 region has the DNA TGTGCCAGTTGGTCGGTCGTTGGGGGGGAGCTGTTTTTT.